The clone carrying this T cell receptor (beta chain) was counted once. Its specificity is not known. Per the original data handling: The authors used CDR3 differences across clinicopathological groups to build a distant-metastasis classifier for papillary thyroid cancer. MiXCR was used by TCRdb to re-call the PCR reads. The V and J calls shown here were made by TCRdb, not taken from the authors' results. The table shows about 27,000 clones, with roughly 24% occurring only once. The V and J ends lost 5 bases and 8 bases, in that order; junction bases with no gene match: 18. Germline-derived CDR1 and CDR2 are SGHRS and YFSETQ. The CDR3 covers 17 residues. This entry belongs to a study of metastatic and nonmetastatic thyroid tumors. Whole-study context: Patients with malignant and benign thyroid disease provided blood and tumor or nodule tissue, whose repertoires were compared. The study, taken as a whole, reports: The study reportedly found significantly higher TCR beta diversity in malignant thyroid tumors than benign nodules, in blood and tumor.

Every patient was untreated before thyroid surgery. The sample was blood. This TCR was sampled from a female donor with papillary thyroid cancer or a benign thyroid nodule (not recorded which). Some clones in this sample may be carry-over from other donors' samples. The V and J genes are TRBV5-1 and TRBJ2-1, with 8 positions matching TRBD2. Here the CDR3 DNA reads TGCGCCAGCAGGCTTGGCCAGGGTGCGGGAGGTGGGTATGAGCAGTTCTTC. Its translation is CASRLGQGAGGGYEQFF. The full variable domain, rest sourced from reference TRBV5-1 and TRBJ2-1, is KAGVTQTPRYLIKTRGQQVTLSCSPISGHRSVSWYQQTPGQGLQFLFEYFSETQRNKGNFPGRFSGRQFSNSRSEMNVSTLELGDSALYLCASRLGQGAGGGYEQFFGPGTRLTVL.